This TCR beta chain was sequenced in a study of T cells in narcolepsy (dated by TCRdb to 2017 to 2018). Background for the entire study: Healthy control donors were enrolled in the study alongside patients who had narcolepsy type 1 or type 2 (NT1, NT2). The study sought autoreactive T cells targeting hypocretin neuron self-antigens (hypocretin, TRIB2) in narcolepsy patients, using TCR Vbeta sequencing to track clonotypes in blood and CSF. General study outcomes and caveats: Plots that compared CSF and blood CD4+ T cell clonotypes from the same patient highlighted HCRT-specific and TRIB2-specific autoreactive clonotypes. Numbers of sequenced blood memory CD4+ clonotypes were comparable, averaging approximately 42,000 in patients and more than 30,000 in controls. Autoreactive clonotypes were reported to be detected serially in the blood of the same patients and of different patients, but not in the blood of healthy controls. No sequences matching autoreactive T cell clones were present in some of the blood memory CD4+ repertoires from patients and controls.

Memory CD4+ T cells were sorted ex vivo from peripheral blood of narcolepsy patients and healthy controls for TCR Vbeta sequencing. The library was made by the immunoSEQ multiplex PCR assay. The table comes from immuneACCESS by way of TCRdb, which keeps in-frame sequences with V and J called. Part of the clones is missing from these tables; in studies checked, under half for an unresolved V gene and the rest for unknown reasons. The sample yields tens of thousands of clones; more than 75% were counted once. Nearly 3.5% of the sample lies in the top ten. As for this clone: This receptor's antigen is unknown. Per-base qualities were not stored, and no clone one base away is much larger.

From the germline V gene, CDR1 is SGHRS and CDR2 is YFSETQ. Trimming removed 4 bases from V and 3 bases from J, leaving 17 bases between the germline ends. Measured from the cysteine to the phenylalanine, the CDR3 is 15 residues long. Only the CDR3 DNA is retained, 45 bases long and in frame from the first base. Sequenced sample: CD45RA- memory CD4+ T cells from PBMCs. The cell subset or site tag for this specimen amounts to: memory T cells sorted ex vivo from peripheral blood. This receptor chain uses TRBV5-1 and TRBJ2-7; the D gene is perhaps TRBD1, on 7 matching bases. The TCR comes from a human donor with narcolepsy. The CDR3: CASSEAGGLDYEQYF. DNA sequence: TGCGCCAGCAGCGAAGCAGGGGGGTTGGACTACGAGCAGTACTTC.